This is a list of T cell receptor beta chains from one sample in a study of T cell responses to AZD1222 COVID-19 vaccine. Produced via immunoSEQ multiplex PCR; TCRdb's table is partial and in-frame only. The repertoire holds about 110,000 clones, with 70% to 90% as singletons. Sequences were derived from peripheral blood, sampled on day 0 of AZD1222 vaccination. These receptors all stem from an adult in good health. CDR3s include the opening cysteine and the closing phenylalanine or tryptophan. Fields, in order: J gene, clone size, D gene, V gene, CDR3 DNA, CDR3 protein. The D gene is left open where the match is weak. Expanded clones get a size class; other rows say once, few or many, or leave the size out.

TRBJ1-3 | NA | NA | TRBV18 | TGTGCCAGCTCACCCGGCCCTTGGAAGGCTTTCTCTGGAAACACCATATATTTT | CASSPGPWKAFSGNTIYF
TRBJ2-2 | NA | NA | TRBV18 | TGTGCCAGCTCATCCAGTCAAGGCGGGGAGCTGTTTTTT | CASSSSQGGELFF
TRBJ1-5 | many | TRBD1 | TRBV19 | TGTGCCAGTAGTAGTGGGACAGCTCAATATAGCAATCAGCCCCAGCATTTT | CASSSGTAQYSNQPQHF
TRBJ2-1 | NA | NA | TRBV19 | TGTGCCAGTAGCTCGGGGCCGGGTCCCTACAATGAGCAGTTCTTC | CASSSGPGPYNEQFF
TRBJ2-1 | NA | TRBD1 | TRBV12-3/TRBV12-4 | TGTGCCAGCAGCCTACAGGGGGGCGATGAGCAGTTCTTC | CASSLQGGDEQFF
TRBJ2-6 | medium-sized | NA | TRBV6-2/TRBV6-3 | TGTGCCAGCAGTTATTTGAGCTCTGGGGCCAACGTCCTGACTTTC | CASSYLSSGANVLTF
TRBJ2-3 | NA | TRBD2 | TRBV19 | TGTGCCAGTAGTATCGGGACTAGCGGGGGATGGGGCACAGATACGCAGTATTTT | CASSIGTSGGWGTDTQYF
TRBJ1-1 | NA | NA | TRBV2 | TGTGCCAGCTTTGAAATACAGTATAACACTGAAGCTTTCTTT | CASFEIQYNTEAFF
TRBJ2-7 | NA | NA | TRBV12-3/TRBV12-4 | TGTGCCAGCACTTCAGGGCACGAGCAGTACTTC | CASTSGHEQYF
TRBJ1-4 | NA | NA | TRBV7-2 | TGTGCCAGCAGCCCCGAGGAGGGCGGGGAAAAACTGTTTTTT | CASSPEEGGEKLFF
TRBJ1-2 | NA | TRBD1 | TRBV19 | TGTGCCAGTAGTATAGAACCCGAGACAGGGGTCTATGGCTACACCTTC | CASSIEPETGVYGYTF
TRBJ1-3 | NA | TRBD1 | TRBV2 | TGTGCCAGCAGTGTAGGGGGACAGGCTGGAAACACCATATATTTT | CASSVGGQAGNTIYF
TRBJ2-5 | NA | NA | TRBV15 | TGTGCCACCAGCAGAACTATTGGCGGGGAGACCCAGTACTTC | CATSRTIGGETQYF
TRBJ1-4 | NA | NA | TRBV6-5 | TGTGCCAGCAGTTCCCAGCGTGGGGCCACTAATGAAAAACTGTTTTTT | CASSSQRGATNEKLFF
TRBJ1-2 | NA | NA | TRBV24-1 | TGTGCCACATGGGGTGTCGGTGGCTACACCTTC | CATWGVGGYTF
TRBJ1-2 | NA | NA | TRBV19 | TGTGCCAGTGGCCTCCCCCGCATAGGTCAACAGGGCCCCCGGGGCTATGGCTACACCTTC | CASGLPRIGQQGPRGYGYTF
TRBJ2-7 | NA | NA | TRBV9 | TGTGCCAGCAGCCCCCACTTGGGAGACGAGCAGTACTTC | CASSPHLGDEQYF
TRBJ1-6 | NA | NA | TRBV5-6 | TGTGCCAGCAGCTTGGGCCCGGGACAAGGGTTCCACTTT | CASSLGPGQGFHF
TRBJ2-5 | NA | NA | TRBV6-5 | TGTGCCAGCAGGACGGGGAATGGAGAGACCCAGTACTTC | CASRTGNGETQYF
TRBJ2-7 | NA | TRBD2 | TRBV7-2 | TGTGCGACCGGGCGCCGGGAGGCCGAGCAGTACTTC | CATGRREAEQYF
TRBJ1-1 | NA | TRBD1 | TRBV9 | TGTGCCAGCAGCGTAGCTTGGGACAGCCCATCTGGAGCTTTCTTT | CASSVAWDSPSGAFF
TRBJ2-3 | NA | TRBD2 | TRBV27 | TGTGCCAGCAGTTTGTCGAGGACACGGGGGGTGAGCACAGATACGCAGTATTTT | CASSLSRTRGVSTDTQYF
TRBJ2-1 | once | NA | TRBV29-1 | TGCAGCGTTGTAGGGGCACCTCCCCACAATGAGCAGTTCTTC | CSVVGAPPHNEQFF
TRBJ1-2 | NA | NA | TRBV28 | TGTGCCAGCAACATAAACGACAGAAGCTACACCTTC | CASNINDRSYTF
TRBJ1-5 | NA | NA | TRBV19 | TGTGCCAGTAGTATAGGGGGGAATCAGCCCCAGCATTTT | CASSIGGNQPQHF
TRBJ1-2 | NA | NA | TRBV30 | TGTGCCTGTCCCTCCGGGCGGGTAAGCTACACCTTC | CACPSGRVSYTF
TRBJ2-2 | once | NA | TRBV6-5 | TGTGCCAGCAGTTGGGAGACAGTCACCGGGGAGCTGTTTTTT | CASSWETVTGELFF
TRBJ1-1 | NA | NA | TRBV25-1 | TGTGCCAGCAGTGAATCCGGACGTAACACTGAAGCTTTCTTT | CASSESGRNTEAFF
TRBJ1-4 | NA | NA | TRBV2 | TGTGCCAGCACCCCAGATCTCGAAAAACTGTTTTTT | CASTPDLEKLFF
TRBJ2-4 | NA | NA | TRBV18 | TGTGCCAGCTCCCAAGGGGGGGGCAAAAACATTCAGTACTTC | CASSQGGGKNIQYF
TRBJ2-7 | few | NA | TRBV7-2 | TGTGCCAGCAGCTCCTACCCACAGGGAATCTACGAGCAGTACTTC | CASSSYPQGIYEQYF